Presented here are 22 T cell receptor beta chains from one specimen sequenced in a study of CD8 T cells in Susac syndrome. Random hexamers primed reverse transcription of about 0.45 to 1 ug RNA. From the immunoSEQ multiplex PCR reads, TCRdb called clonotypes with MiXCR, one entry per CDR3 protein. The sample carries 95,000 to 150,000 distinct CDR3 sequences, about 95% recorded once. The sample consisted of CD8+ T cells from PBMCs. All receptors come from a human donor with Susac syndrome.

The chain uses TRBV30 and TRBJ1-3; no firm D call. The V end lost 4 bases, the J end lost 4 bases, and 5 bases lay between the germline ends. This CDR3 region has 11 residues. Germline values: CDR1 GTSNPN, CDR2 SVGIG (reference sequence). CDR3 DNA sequence: TGTGCCTGGACAGAAGGAAACACCATATATTTT. Translated, it gives CAWTEGNTIYF.

This rearrangement joins TRBV19 to TRBJ2-7; D gene ambiguous. The ends were cut back, 0 bases at V and 2 bases at J, with 17 bases in the middle. The germline V gene has CDR1 LNHDA and CDR2 SQIVND (reference sequence). CDR3 size: 17 residues. The CDR3 spells CASSIDTLQEIAYEQYF. In DNA, the CDR3 is TGTGCCAGTAGTATAGATACCCTCCAGGAAATAGCCTACGAGCAGTACTTC.

The chain employs TRBV29-1 and TRBJ2-5, with D possibly matching TRBD1 (6 bases). Germline V gives CDR1 SQVTM, CDR2 ANQGSEA. The germline V and J ends were trimmed by 3 bases and 1 base, with 12 bases remaining between them. This CDR3 is built from 14 residues. DNA for the CDR3: TGCAGCGTTGACACGGGACACCCCCAAGAGACCCAGTACTTC. Translation gives CSVDTGHPQETQYF.

V gene TRBV24-1 combines with J gene TRBJ2-7, with D possibly being TRBD2 (6 bases). This CDR3 is built from 11 residues. Looked up from germline, CDR1 is KGHDR and CDR2 is SFDVKD. V lost 7 bases and J 3 bases, leaving 6 bases between the germline ends. CDR3 nucleotide sequence: TGTGCCACCAGGGAGGGCTACGAGCAGTACTTC. Translation: CATREGYEQYF.

The sample holds one count of this clonotype. The chain joins TRBV6-5 to TRBJ2-7; 8 bases map to TRBD2. Trimming took 2 bases from V and 3 from J; bases not matched to a gene: 18. The V gene's germline CDR1 is MNHEY and CDR2 SVGAGI. CDR3 length equals 19 residues. The CDR3 nucleotides read TGTGCCAGCAGTTACGACGGTAGACAGCGGGGGCCCTTATACTACGAGCAGTACTTC. Its protein product is CASSYDGRQRGPLYYEQYF.

The chain joins TRBV4-1 to TRBJ2-1; TRBD2 matches at 13 bases. The junction had 4 bases not matched to a gene; V was cut back by 3 bases and J by 8 bases. The germline CDR1 and CDR2 sequences are MGHRA and YSYEKL. The CDR3 runs 15 residues. The CDR3 region is CASSQGTSGADEQFF. The DNA of the CDR3 is TGCGCCAGCAGCCAGGGGACTAGCGGGGCCGATGAGCAGTTCTTC.

The chain is built from TRBV25-1 and TRBJ1-2; D gene ambiguous. The CDR3 is 13 residues long. Trimming left V 0 bases short and J 2 bases short, with 4 bases between. Looked up from germline, CDR1 is MGHDK and CDR2 is SYGVNS. CDR3 residues: CASSEYRNYGYTF. In DNA form, the CDR3 reads TGTGCCAGCAGTGAATACAGGAACTATGGCTACACCTTC.

This rearrangement joins TRBV19 to TRBJ1-1, with D perhaps TRBD1 (6 bases). Germline CDR1 reads LNHDA; CDR2 reads SQIVND (reference sequence). CDR3 length equals 15 residues. The germline V and J ends were trimmed by 3 bases and 1 base, with 12 bases remaining between them. The CDR3: CASSILPGANTEAFF. CDR3 sequence (DNA): TGTGCCAGTAGTATTTTGCCGGGGGCGAACACTGAAGCTTTCTTT.

The chain is built from TRBV13 and TRBJ2-2, with D tentatively TRBD1 (6 bases). Germline V lookup: CDR1 PRHDT, CDR2 FYEKMQ (reference sequence). The CDR3 length is 18 residues. With 5 bases removed from V and 3 bases from J, the gap between germline ends came to 22 bases. CDR3 bases: TGTGCCAGCAGCCCAAAAGACCTACCGGGACACTACACCGGGGAGCTGTTTTTT. Protein product: CASSPKDLPGHYTGELFF.

This chain links TRBV20-1 with TRBJ2-5; 10 positions match TRBD2. This CDR3 region has 14 residues. Germline CDR1 reads DFQATT; CDR2 reads SNEGSKA (reference sequence). V was clipped by 3 bases and J by 3 bases; unmatched bases: 4. CDR3 DNA sequence: TGCAGTGCTAGGCCCACTAGCGGGGAAGAGACCCAGTACTTC. Its translation is CSARPTSGEETQYF.

The chain uses TRBV12-5 and TRBJ1-4; 9 nucleotides line up with TRBD1. The CDR3 runs 14 residues. Germline-derived CDR1 and CDR2 are LGHNT and FRNRAP. Losses at the gene ends were 4 bases for V and 8 bases for J; bases not matched to a gene: 5. CDR3 residues: CASGSPGQGEKLFF. CDR3 nucleotide sequence: TGTGCTAGTGGTTCACCTGGACAGGGGGAAAAACTGTTTTTT. The variable domain in full, completed from reference TRBV12-5 and TRBJ1-4, reads DARVTQTPRHKVTEMGQEVTMRCQPILGHNTVFWYRQTMMQGLELLAYFRNRAPLDDSGMPKDRFSAEMPDATLATLKIQPSEPRDSAVYFCASGSPGQGEKLFFGSGTQLSVL.

The V and J genes are TRBV19 and TRBJ1-2, with 8 bases aligning to TRBD1. Trimming at V came to 6 bases and at J to 0 bases, leaving 0 bases not matched to a gene. This CDR3 comprises 13 residues. Germline loops: CDR1 LNHDA, CDR2 SQIVND (reference sequence). The CDR3 loop is CASRTGANYGYTF. CDR3 nucleotide sequence: TGTGCCAGTAGGACAGGGGCTAACTATGGCTACACCTTC.

This clonotype was picked up one time. The chain couples TRBV3-1 to TRBJ2-7, with 9 bases identical to TRBD2. Trimming removed 3 bases from V and 2 bases from J; junction bases left unmatched: 11. The CDR3 has 17 amino acids. Per germline, CDR1 LGHDT and CDR2 YNNKEL (reference sequence). CDR3 in amino acids: CASSQSGGTEAPYEQYF. The DNA of the CDR3 is TGTGCCAGCAGCCAGAGCGGGGGGACTGAAGCTCCCTACGAGCAGTACTTC.

The chain carries TRBV24-1 and TRBJ2-5; D perhaps matches TRBD1 (6 bases). V lost 2 bases and J lost 8, with 17 bases in between. This CDR3 has 15 residues. Germline CDR1 and CDR2: KGHDR and SFDVKD. CDR3 residues: CATSDSNGDGTTQYF. The CDR3 coding sequence is TGTGCCACCAGTGATTCTAACGGAGACGGGACAACCCAGTACTTC.

This clonotype was observed a few times. The chain has TRBV4-2 and TRBJ2-6; D gene uncertain. This CDR3 region has 17 residues. Germline CDR1 and CDR2: LGHNA and YNFKEQ. The ends were cut back, 0 bases at V and 2 bases at J, with 11 bases in the middle. CDR3: CASSQEVRATGANVLTF. The DNA for the CDR3 is TGTGCCAGCAGCCAAGAGGTCCGGGCCACTGGGGCCAACGTCCTGACTTTC.

This chain joins TRBV4-1 and TRBJ2-1, with D perhaps matching TRBD2 (6 bases). CDR1 and CDR2 from the germline V gene are MGHRA and YSYEKL. Deletions cut 0 bases from V and 8 bases from J, with 11 bases between. CDR3 length equals 14 residues. DNA of the CDR3: TGCGCCAGCAGCCAAGATCGGAGGGTGCATGAGCAGTTCTTC. Translating it yields CASSQDRRVHEQFF.

V and J are TRBV19 and TRBJ2-3, with D possibly being TRBD1 (5 bases). Trimming pared 3 bases from V and 1 base from J, leaving 11 bases between. The CDR3 loop spans 15 amino acids. CDR1 and CDR2 from the germline V gene are LNHDA and SQIVND (reference sequence). DNA for the CDR3: TGTGCCAGTAGTATGTGGCAAGGGGGCACAGATACGCAGTATTTT. Translation gives CASSMWQGGTDTQYF.

The gene calls are TRBV5-1 and TRBJ2-6; D gene uncertain. This CDR3 has 16 residues. Germline CDR1 reads SGHRS; CDR2 reads YFSETQ. Trimming took 5 bases from V and 0 from J, leaving 12 bases between them. The DNA of the CDR3 is TGCGCCAGCAGGCCCACAGTTTTCTCTGGGGCCAACGTCCTGACTTTC. Translation gives CASRPTVFSGANVLTF.

The chain carries TRBV29-1 and TRBJ1-4, with D hard to call. The CDR3 consists of 15 residues. The germline V gene has CDR1 SQVTM and CDR2 ANQGSEA. Between the trimmed V and J ends, which lost 0 bases and 8 bases, there was a span of 16 bases. The CDR3 loop is CSVEDAGQQREKLFF. The CDR3 bases are TGCAGCGTTGAAGACGCCGGTCAGCAAAGGGAAAAACTGTTTTTT.

This chain joins TRBV19 and TRBJ1-2; 8 nucleotides match TRBD1. The germline V gene has CDR1 LNHDA and CDR2 SQIVND (reference sequence). The CDR3 has 14 residues. Trimming removed 9 bases from V and 6 bases from J; junction bases left unmatched: 12. The CDR3 nucleotides are TGTGCCAGCAACCCCCAGGGGGCCTATGATGGCTACACCTTC. Its protein product is CASNPQGAYDGYTF.

CDR3 in amino acids: CASSFDPNEQFF. CDR3 sequence (DNA): TGTGCCAGCAGTTTTGACCCAAATGAGCAGTTCTTC. The chain uses TRBV12-3 or TRBV12-4 and TRBJ2-1, with unresolved D. Trimming shortened V by 3 bases and J by 7 bases, and 7 bases separated the two germline ends. The CDR3 extends over 12 amino acids.

The chain combines TRBV29-1 with TRBJ2-5; D possibly corresponds to TRBD1 (6 bases). This CDR3 has 14 residues. The germline V gene encodes CDR1 SQVTM and CDR2 ANQGSEA. The V gene lost 1 base and the J gene lost 3 bases, with 12 bases spanning the gap. CDR3 residues: CSVEVIEGEETQYF. DNA of the CDR3: TGCAGCGTTGAAGTTATTGAGGGGGAAGAGACCCAGTACTTC. The full variable domain, completed using reference TRBV29-1 and TRBJ2-5, is SAVISQKPSRDICQRGTSLTIQCQVDSQVTMMFWYRQQPGQSLTLIATANQGSEATYESGFVIDKFPISRPNLTFSTLTVSNMSPEDSSIYLCSVEVIEGEETQYFGPGTRLLVL.